This is a list of T cell receptor beta chains from one sample in a study of blood T cell repertoires in COVID-19. Sequencing was performed with immunoSEQ multiplex PCR; in TCRdb, only in-frame clones are kept and a portion is missing. Among fewer than 350,000 clones listed, approximately 86% were seen once. Sample: peripheral blood. The receptors come from a young man with active or convalescent COVID-19. CDR3s include the opening cysteine and the closing phenylalanine or tryptophan. The order of the fields is V gene, J gene, D gene, clone size, CDR3 protein, CDR3 DNA. D genes are given only for firm matches. Size is omitted from some rows. Given values are once, few, many or a class for expanded clones.

V: TRBV5-1
J: TRBJ1-6
D: TRBD1
size: NA
CDR3: CASSKWGQDNNSPLHF
DNA: TGCGCCAGCAGCAAATGGGGACAGGACAATAATTCACCCCTCCACTTT

V: TRBV9
J: TRBJ1-6
D: NA
size: NA
CDR3: CASSVDGSSYNSPLHF
DNA: TGTGCCAGCAGCGTAGACGGGAGCTCCTATAATTCACCCCTCCACTTT

V: TRBV29-1
J: TRBJ2-7
D: NA
size: NA
CDR3: CSVVSDRLEQYF
DNA: TGCAGCGTTGTTTCCGACAGGCTCGAGCAGTACTTC

V: TRBV5-4
J: TRBJ2-7
D: NA
size: NA
CDR3: CASRDNYEQYF
DNA: TGTGCCAGTAGGGACAACTACGAGCAGTACTTC

V: TRBV14
J: TRBJ2-1
D: NA
size: NA
CDR3: CASSQQGFWSYNEQFF
DNA: TGTGCCAGCAGCCAACAGGGGTTTTGGTCCTACAATGAGCAGTTCTTC

V: TRBV15
J: TRBJ1-2
D: NA
size: few
CDR3: CATSRDQRANYGYTF
DNA: TGTGCCACCAGCAGAGATCAGAGGGCTAACTATGGCTACACCTTC

V: TRBV12-3/TRBV12-4
J: TRBJ2-3
D: TRBD1
size: NA
CDR3: CASSLRGPDTQYF
DNA: TGTGCCAGCAGTTTGAGGGGGCCAGATACGCAGTATTTT

V: TRBV2
J: TRBJ2-7
D: TRBD1
size: NA
CDR3: CARGQYSYEQYF
DNA: TGTGCCAGGGGACAGTACTCCTACGAGCAGTACTTC

V: TRBV5-1
J: TRBJ1-1
D: NA
size: NA
CDR3: CASSLGPLRDTEAFF
DNA: TGCGCCAGCAGCTTGGGGCCCTTGCGGGACACTGAAGCTTTCTTT

V: TRBV7-3
J: TRBJ2-2
D: TRBD2
size: NA
CDR3: CASSPSGLAGGELFF
DNA: TGTGCCAGCAGCCCCTCGGGACTAGCGGGCGGGGAGCTGTTTTTT

V: TRBV13
J: TRBJ2-7
D: TRBD1
size: NA
CDR3: CASSLRTGDEQYF
DNA: TGTGCCAGCAGCCTCCGGACAGGGGACGAGCAGTACTTC

V: TRBV5-5
J: TRBJ1-2
D: NA
size: few
CDR3: CASSLNSIYGYTF
DNA: TGTGCCAGCAGCTTGAATTCTATCTATGGCTACACCTTC